This record covers a single T cell receptor (beta chain). The entry originates in a study of blood T cell repertoires in COVID-19. Study at large: Sample material is recorded as cDNA or gDNA derived from T cells, B-cell-depleted T cells, or PBMCs.

Generated by immunoSEQ multiplex PCR, the TCRdb table keeps only in-frame clones and is missing some. The repertoire includes some 130,000 clones, around 89% of them detected once, and around 19% sits in the top ten. From germline, CDR1 is SGHDT and CDR2 YYEEEE. V shed 0 bases and J shed 5 bases, with 16 bases lying between them. The CDR3 runs 16 residues. The TCR comes from a man aged 50 or older with active or convalescent COVID-19. Sequenced: peripheral blood. The chain uses TRBV5-6 and TRBJ2-3; tentatively, D is TRBD2 (6 bases). CDR3 nucleotides: TGTGCCAGCAGCTTGGGACTAGGCCCCTGGGGAGATACGCAGTATTTT. Its translation: CASSLGLGPWGDTQYF.